Listed below are T cell receptor beta chains from one sample, sequenced in a study of response to subunit inactivated influenza vaccine. One entry per CDR3 protein, called by TCRdb with MiXCR from the RT-PCR reads. The repertoire holds around 540,000 distinct CDR3 sequences, with over 9.5% as singletons. The sample here was PBMCs from blood, taken on the day of vaccination. These TCRs come from a man in his fifties who received an inactivated influenza vaccine. The CDR3 runs from the conserved cysteine through the conserved F or W. D genes are given only for firm matches. A clone size is listed for some rows: how often the clone was seen (once, few, many), or a class if it is expanded.

TRBD1	TRBV15	16	NA	TRBJ2-5	CATSRGQGARGETQYF
NA	TRBV2	16	many	TRBJ2-1	CASSEQRVSSYNEQFF
NA	TRBV6-5	16	NA	TRBJ2-3	CASSYLRGRSTDTQYF
NA	TRBV29-1	10	few	TRBJ2-3	CSTQRDTQYF
TRBD1	TRBV7-2	15	many	TRBJ2-3	CASSLGGTGKVTQYF
NA	TRBV20-1	17	NA	TRBJ2-3	CSALRGGVGASVDTQYF
NA	TRBV6-5	14	NA	TRBJ1-6	CASSYVSVNSPLHF
NA	TRBV7-2	16	many	TRBJ2-1	CASSLVPGQFGNEQFF
NA	TRBV4-1	16	NA	TRBJ2-2	CASSQVGWGVGGELFF
NA	TRBV7-9	15	NA	TRBJ2-1	CASSLGYPGAHEQFF
TRBD1	TRBV10-3	13	NA	TRBJ2-7	CAIRPGQGNEQYF
NA	TRBV18	15	few	TRBJ2-1	CASSPRTAGYNEQFF
TRBD2	TRBV6-2/TRBV6-3	15	NA	TRBJ2-7	CASSPSGRPKSEQYF
NA	TRBV7-7	16	NA	TRBJ2-1	CASSLEFGSSYNEQFF
NA	TRBV20-1	13	NA	TRBJ2-1	CSAAVLGYNEQFF
NA	TRBV5-1	17	few	TRBJ1-1	CASSLAGQGTRSTEAFF
TRBD2	TRBV20-1	13	many	TRBJ2-1	CSVASGSYNEQFF
NA	TRBV4-2	13	few	TRBJ2-1	CASSQDQNYEQFF
TRBD2	TRBV27	15	few	TRBJ2-7	CASSPRLAGGYEQYF
NA	TRBV7-2	16	NA	TRBJ2-5	CASSPTTGAGQETQYF
NA	TRBV5-1	11	many	TRBJ1-1	CASSLVGEAFF
NA	TRBV5-4	15	few	TRBJ2-5	CASSLDSGGWGTQYF
TRBD1	TRBV12-3/TRBV12-4	16	many	TRBJ2-7	CASSAPTGEHHYEQYF
NA	TRBV12-3/TRBV12-4	13	NA	TRBJ2-2	CASSLRKSGELFF
NA	TRBV20-1	15	NA	TRBJ1-1	CSARDLREGDTEAFF
NA	TRBV7-9	15	NA	TRBJ2-7	CASSLAGDSSYEQYF
TRBD2	TRBV4-3	15	NA	TRBJ2-1	CASSPGAGGYNEQFF
NA	TRBV20-1	11	NA	TRBJ2-5	CSIGTPETQYF
NA	TRBV20-1	13	NA	TRBJ2-6	CSAIRSGANVLTF
TRBD2	TRBV20-1	14	few	TRBJ2-1	CSAPVGLANNEQFF
NA	TRBV3-1	15	NA	TRBJ1-1	CASSQVGIRNTEAFF
TRBD2	TRBV19	16	few	TRBJ2-1	CASSTTTSGSLTEQFF
TRBD1	TRBV11-2	18	NA	TRBJ2-6	CASSSTLGQSSGANVLTF
NA	TRBV15	16	NA	TRBJ2-5	CATSRDHFFRTVTQYF
NA	TRBV4-3	16	NA	TRBJ2-5	CASSQEPSRFQETQYF
NA	TRBV20-1	14	NA	TRBJ2-1	CSASIGSSYNEQFF
TRBD1	TRBV4-1	16	few	TRBJ2-7	CASSPGQGARAYEQYF
NA	TRBV7-8	16	NA	TRBJ2-5	CASSLGVTGLKETQYF
TRBD1	TRBV7-2	14	NA	TRBJ2-7	CASSRWDRAHEQYF
TRBD2	TRBV12-3/TRBV12-4	16	NA	TRBJ2-2	CASSPLAGGPFGELFF
TRBD1	TRBV20-1	16	NA	TRBJ2-5	CSAYDPGQGLQETQYF
TRBD1	TRBV6-1	15	few	TRBJ2-5	CASRGRGPRQETQYF
NA	TRBV4-3	15	many	TRBJ2-7	CASSQERGQSYEQYF
NA	TRBV6-2/TRBV6-3	13	NA	TRBJ2-1	CASSRRPNNEQFF
TRBD2	TRBV20-1	14	once	TRBJ2-1	CSGIKAGGPREQFF
NA	TRBV3-1	15	many	TRBJ2-2	CASSQDRGNTGELFF
NA	TRBV18	14	few	TRBJ1-1	CASSSDRGNTEAFF
NA	TRBV6-2/TRBV6-3	14	NA	TRBJ2-1	CASSGSSGYNEQFF
NA	TRBV9	11	many	TRBJ1-2	CASSRDYGYTF
NA	TRBV28	14	NA	TRBJ2-2	CASSTTSFTGELFF
NA	TRBV4-3	17	NA	TRBJ2-6	CASSQFVGRTGANVLTF